The 8 T cell receptor beta chains reported below all come from one sample, sequenced in a study of CXCR3-negative and CXCR3-positive naive CD8 T cells. All TRB cDNA libraries came from 5' RACE performed with UMI labels. TCRdb re-called the 5' RACE reads and shows each CDR3 protein once, DNA omitted. The sample spans about 130,000 distinct CDR3 sequences; the ten largest clones claim just under 0.5%. Sequenced input: naive CXCR3- CD8+ T cells from blood. Subset defined: CD45RO-CCR7+CD27+CD95- naive CD8+ T cells lacking CXCR3 (TNR3-). All receptors come from a human donor in good health. Some clones in this sample may be carry-over from other donors' samples.

The chain combines TRBV30 with TRBJ2-1; TCRdb reports TRBD1, a call that lacks DNA to check it against. Per germline, CDR1 GTSNPN and CDR2 SVGIG (reference sequence). The CDR3 totals 14 residues. CDR3 in amino acids: CAWSVYGTAGEQFF.

This chain uses TRBV7-2 with TRBJ2-4; there is no DNA to check the TCRdb D call of TRBD1. This CDR3 is built from 15 residues. Germline V gene sequence: CDR1 SGHTA, CDR2 FQGNSA. This chain's CDR3 is CASKAVLGQDNIQYF.

The chain is built from TRBV7-8 and TRBJ2-3; TCRdb names TRBD2, which stays unverified in the absence of DNA. Germline V CDR1 and CDR2: SGHVS, FQNEAQ. The CDR3 is 16 residues long. The CDR3 sequence is CASSLLGGWGEDTQYF.

The chain recombines TRBV27 with TRBJ2-1; TCRdb names TRBD2, which stays unverified in the absence of DNA. Germline V lookup: CDR1 MNHEY, CDR2 SMNVEV (reference sequence). This CDR3 region has 17 residues. CDR3: CASSFAGLASSYNEQFF.

The chain carries TRBV7-6 and TRBJ2-5; absent DNA, TCRdb's TRBD1 call cannot be checked. In germline, CDR1 is SGHVS, CDR2 FNYEAQ. The CDR3 is 16 amino acids. CDR3 in amino acids: CASSLRGSRHGETQYF.

This chain connects TRBV29-1 to TRBJ2-3; the D call of TRBD1 rests on TCRdb alone, since no DNA is present to check it. CDR3 length: 17 residues. Germline loops: CDR1 SQVTM, CDR2 ANQGSEA. The CDR3 sequence is CSVEEVMGQGAADTQYF.

The chain links TRBV29-1 to TRBJ2-2; TCRdb returns TRBD2, unconfirmable since there is no DNA. This CDR3 comprises 13 residues. Germline V gene data show CDR1 as SQVTM and CDR2 as ANQGSEA. The CDR3 region is CSVRRGNTGELFF.

The rearrangement uses TRBV19 and TRBJ2-7; absent DNA, TCRdb's TRBD1 call cannot be checked. CDR3 size: 15 residues. Germline CDR1 LNHDA, CDR2 SQIVND (reference sequence). CDR3 in amino acids: CASSIGQGASYEQYF.